A selection of T cell receptor beta chains follows, all from one sample in a study of monozygotic twins with cystic fibrosis. The protocol was immunoSEQ multiplex PCR, while the TCRdb copy is restricted to in-frame clones and leaves out a portion. There are roughly 14,000 clones in the sample; roughly 98% occur only once, and around 0.37% lies in the top ten. The sequenced material came from blood. These receptors all come from a girl aged 2 to 10 with cystic fibrosis. The CDR3 runs from the conserved cysteine through the conserved F or W. D genes are given only for firm matches. Clone size is shown for a subset of rows, as once, few, many or a class of expanded clone.

CDR3aa,d_gene,v_gene,abundance,j_gene
CASSQLEVLNTEAFF,-,TRBV16,-,TRBJ1-1
CASQRQGYYNEQFF,TRBD1,TRBV6-1,once,TRBJ2-1
CASSLGNLPGNTIYF,-,TRBV6-5,-,TRBJ1-3
CASGLSGAGGYTF,-,TRBV12-5,-,TRBJ1-2
CASSFMGGETQYF,-,TRBV7-2,-,TRBJ2-5
CASSYDRPAYGYTF,-,TRBV6-6,-,TRBJ1-2
CASSGRSGQATYEQYF,TRBD1,TRBV11-2,-,TRBJ2-7
CASSLALAGDNEQFF,TRBD2,TRBV5-1,-,TRBJ2-1
CASSPLRVAGNTGELFF,TRBD2,TRBV7-9,-,TRBJ2-2
CASSPLAGDEQFF,TRBD2,TRBV11-2,-,TRBJ2-1
CASSLARQVNQPQHF,-,TRBV5-6,-,TRBJ1-5
CASNPGQGLSYEQYF,TRBD1,TRBV28,-,TRBJ2-7
CASSGRDRNTEAFF,TRBD1,TRBV7-9,-,TRBJ1-1
CASGQGTGELFF,TRBD1,TRBV4-2,-,TRBJ2-2
CAWSRDSPNTGELFF,TRBD1,TRBV30,-,TRBJ2-2
CASSPSFRASRRTEAFF,-,TRBV4-2,-,TRBJ1-1
CASSFREGYEQYF,-,TRBV5-1,-,TRBJ2-7
CAWRRVNTGLINTGELFF,-,TRBV30,once,TRBJ2-2
CASKRESSVTGELFF,-,TRBV19,once,TRBJ2-2
CASSRGQGLYGYTF,TRBD1,TRBV5-1,-,TRBJ1-2
CASSLPGSHTDTQYF,-,TRBV7-8,once,TRBJ2-3
CASSQEGASQVEKLFF,-,TRBV4-2,-,TRBJ1-4
CASSQRIQGTYEQYF,-,TRBV4-1,-,TRBJ2-7
CASSSIAGALDGYTF,-,TRBV6-5,-,TRBJ1-2
CASSQDQLAGGRTQYF,TRBD2,TRBV4-3,-,TRBJ2-3
CASSLSSPGTSGYNEQFF,TRBD2,TRBV27,-,TRBJ2-1
CACGSGLEGEQFF,-,TRBV30,-,TRBJ2-1
CASSLYWMYEQYF,-,TRBV14,-,TRBJ2-7
CATEATNTDTQYF,-,TRBV2,-,TRBJ2-3
CASSLGGQGNQPQHF,TRBD1,TRBV5-1,-,TRBJ1-5
CASSPQTAFLTDTQYF,-,TRBV27,-,TRBJ2-3
CASSLQSSYEQYF,-,TRBV19,few,TRBJ2-7